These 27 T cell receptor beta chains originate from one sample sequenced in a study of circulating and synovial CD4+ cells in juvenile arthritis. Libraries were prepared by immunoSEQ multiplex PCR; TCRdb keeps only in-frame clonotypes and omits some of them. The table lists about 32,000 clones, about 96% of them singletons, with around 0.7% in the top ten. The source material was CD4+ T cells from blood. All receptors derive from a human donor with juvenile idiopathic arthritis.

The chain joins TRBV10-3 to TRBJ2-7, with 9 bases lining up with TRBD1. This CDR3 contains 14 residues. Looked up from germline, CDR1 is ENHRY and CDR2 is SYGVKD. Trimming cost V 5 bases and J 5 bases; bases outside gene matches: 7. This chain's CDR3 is CAISTGGGRDEQYF. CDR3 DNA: TGTGCCATCAGTACAGGGGGCGGAAGGGACGAGCAGTACTTC.

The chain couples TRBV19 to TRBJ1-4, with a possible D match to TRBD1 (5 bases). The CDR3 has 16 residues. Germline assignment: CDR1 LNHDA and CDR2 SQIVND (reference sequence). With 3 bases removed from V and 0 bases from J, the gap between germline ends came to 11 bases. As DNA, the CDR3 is TGTGCCAGTAGTATGGGTCAGGGCGCAACTAATGAAAAACTGTTTTTT. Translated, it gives CASSMGQGATNEKLFF.

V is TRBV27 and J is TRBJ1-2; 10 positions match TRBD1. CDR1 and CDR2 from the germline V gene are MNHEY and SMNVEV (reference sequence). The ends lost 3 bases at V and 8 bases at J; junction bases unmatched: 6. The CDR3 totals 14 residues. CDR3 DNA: TGTGCCAGCAGTTTCGCGGGACAGGGGCGAGGCTACACCTTC. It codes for CASSFAGQGRGYTF.

CDR3 residues: CASSLTRDRGLWPQHF. CDR3 DNA: TGTGCCAGCAGCTTAACTCGGGACAGGGGTCTTTGGCCCCAGCATTTT. The chain recombines TRBV7-8 with TRBJ1-5, with 10 bases aligning to TRBD1. From germline, CDR1 is SGHVS and CDR2 FQNEAQ. CDR3 length: 16 residues. With V trimmed by 2 bases and J by 9 bases, 10 bases remained unmatched. Filled out from reference TRBV7-8 and TRBJ1-5, the complete variable domain reads GAGVSQSPRYKVAKRGQDVALRCDPISGHVSLFWYQQALGQGPEFLTYFQNEAQLDKSGLPSDRFFAERPEGSVSTLKIQRTQQEDSAVYLCASSLTRDRGLWPQHFGDGTRLSIL.

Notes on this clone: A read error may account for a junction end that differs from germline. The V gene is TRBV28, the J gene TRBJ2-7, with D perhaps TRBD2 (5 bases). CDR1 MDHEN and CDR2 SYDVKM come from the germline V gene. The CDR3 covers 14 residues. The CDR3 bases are TGTGCCAGCAGTTTCCGTAAATTCCGGGGTTCTAACACCTTC. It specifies CASSFRKFRGSNTF.

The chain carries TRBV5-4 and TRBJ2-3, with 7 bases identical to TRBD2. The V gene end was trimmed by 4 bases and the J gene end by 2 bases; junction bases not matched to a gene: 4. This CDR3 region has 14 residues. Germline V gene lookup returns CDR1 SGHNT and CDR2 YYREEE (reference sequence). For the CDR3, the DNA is TGTGCCAGCAGCGGCAGCGGGACCACAGATACGCAGTATTTT. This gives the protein CASSGSGTTDTQYF.

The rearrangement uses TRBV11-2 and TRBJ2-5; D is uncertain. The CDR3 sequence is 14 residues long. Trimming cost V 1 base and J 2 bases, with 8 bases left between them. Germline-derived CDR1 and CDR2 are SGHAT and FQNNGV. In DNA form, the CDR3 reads TGTGCCAGCAGCTTAGGCGTATTTCAAGAGACCCAGTACTTC. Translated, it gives CASSLGVFQETQYF.

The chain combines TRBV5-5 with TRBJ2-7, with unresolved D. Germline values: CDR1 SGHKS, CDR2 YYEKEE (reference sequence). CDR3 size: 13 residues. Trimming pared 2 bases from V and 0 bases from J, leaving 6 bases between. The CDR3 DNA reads TGTGCCAGCAGCTTTAAGAGCTCCTACGAGCAGTACTTC. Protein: CASSFKSSYEQYF.

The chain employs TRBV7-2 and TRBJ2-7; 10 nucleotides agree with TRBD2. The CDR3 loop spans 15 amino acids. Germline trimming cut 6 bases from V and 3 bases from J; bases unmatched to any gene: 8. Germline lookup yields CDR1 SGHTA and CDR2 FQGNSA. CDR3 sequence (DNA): TGTGCCAGCAGGCGAACTAGCGGGGACAACTACGAGCAGTACTTC. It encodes CASRRTSGDNYEQYF.

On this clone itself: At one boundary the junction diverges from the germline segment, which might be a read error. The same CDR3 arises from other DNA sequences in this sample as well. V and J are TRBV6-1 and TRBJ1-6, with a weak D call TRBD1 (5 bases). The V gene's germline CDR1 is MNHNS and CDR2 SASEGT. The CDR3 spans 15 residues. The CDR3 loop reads CASSARQLGNSPLHF. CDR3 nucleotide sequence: TGTGCCAGCAGTGCCCGACAGCTGGGAAATTCCCCCCTCCACTTT.

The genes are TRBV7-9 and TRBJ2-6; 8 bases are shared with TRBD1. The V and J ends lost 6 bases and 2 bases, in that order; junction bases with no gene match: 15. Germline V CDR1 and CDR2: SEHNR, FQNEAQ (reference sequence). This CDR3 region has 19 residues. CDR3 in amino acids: CASRRPMGQDATGANVLTF. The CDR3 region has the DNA TGTGCCAGCAGACGGCCCATGGGACAGGATGCAACTGGGGCCAACGTCCTGACTTTC.

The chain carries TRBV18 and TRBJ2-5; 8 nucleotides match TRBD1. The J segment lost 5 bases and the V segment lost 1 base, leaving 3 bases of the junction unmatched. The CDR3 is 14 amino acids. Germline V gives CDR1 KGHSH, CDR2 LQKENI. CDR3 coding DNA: TGTGCCAGCTCACCACAGACAGGGGCCGAGACCCAGTACTTC. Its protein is CASSPQTGAETQYF.

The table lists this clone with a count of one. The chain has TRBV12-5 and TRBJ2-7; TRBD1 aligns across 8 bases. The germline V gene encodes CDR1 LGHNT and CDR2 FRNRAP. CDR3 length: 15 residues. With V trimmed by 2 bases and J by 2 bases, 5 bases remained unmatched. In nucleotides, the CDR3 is TGTGCTAGTGGTTTGAGGGACAGGTTTACCTACGAGCAGTACTTC. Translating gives CASGLRDRFTYEQYF.

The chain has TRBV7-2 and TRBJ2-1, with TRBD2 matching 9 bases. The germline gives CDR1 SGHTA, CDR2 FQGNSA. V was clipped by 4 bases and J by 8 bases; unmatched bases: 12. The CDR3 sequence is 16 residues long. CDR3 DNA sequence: TGTGCCAGCAGCTCGGATAGCGGGAGAGGCGGCGATGAGCAGTTCTTC. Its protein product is CASSSDSGRGGDEQFF. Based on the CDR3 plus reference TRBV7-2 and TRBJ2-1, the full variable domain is GAGVSQSPSNKVTEKGKDVELRCDPISGHTALYWYRQSLGQGLEFLIYFQGNSAPDKSGLPSDRFSAERTGGSVSTLTIQRTQQEDSAVYLCASSSDSGRGGDEQFFGPGTRLTVL.

DNA of the CDR3: TGTGCCAGCAGCTTGGGGCCCGCAGATACGCAGTATTTT. Protein sequence: CASSLGPADTQYF. The rearrangement uses TRBV5-4 and TRBJ2-3; D unresolved. Germline V gene sequence: CDR1 SGHNT, CDR2 YYREEE (reference sequence). The length of the CDR3 is 13 residues. Trimming took 0 bases from V and 4 from J, leaving 6 bases between them.

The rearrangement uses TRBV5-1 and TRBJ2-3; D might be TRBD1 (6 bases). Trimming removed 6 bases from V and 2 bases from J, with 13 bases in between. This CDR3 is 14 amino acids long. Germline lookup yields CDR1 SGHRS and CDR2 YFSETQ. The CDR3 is CASIQDSFTDTQYF. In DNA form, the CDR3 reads TGCGCCAGCATCCAGGACAGCTTCACAGATACGCAGTATTTT.

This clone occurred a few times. CDR3 bases: TGTGCCAGCAGCTTAGGGCGGTGGCAGACCTACGAGCAGTACTTC. Translation: CASSLGRWQTYEQYF. The V and J genes are TRBV7-2 and TRBJ2-7; D gene unclear. The CDR3 is made up of 15 amino acids. The germline V gene encodes CDR1 SGHTA and CDR2 FQGNSA. Between the trimmed V and J ends, which lost 1 base and 2 bases, there was a span of 12 bases.

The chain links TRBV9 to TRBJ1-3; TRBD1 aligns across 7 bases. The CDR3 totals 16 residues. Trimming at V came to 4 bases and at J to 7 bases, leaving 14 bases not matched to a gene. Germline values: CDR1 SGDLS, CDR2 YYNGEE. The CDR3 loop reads CASSIRDSSTRNTIYF. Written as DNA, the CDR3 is TGTGCCAGCAGCATCCGGGACAGCTCGACCAGGAACACCATATATTTT.

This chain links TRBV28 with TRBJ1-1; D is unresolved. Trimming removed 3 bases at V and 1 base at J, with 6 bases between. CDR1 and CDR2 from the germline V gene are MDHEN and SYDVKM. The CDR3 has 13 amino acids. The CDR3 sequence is CASSFDKNTEAFF. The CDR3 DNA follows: TGTGCCAGCAGTTTTGACAAGAACACTGAAGCTTTCTTT.

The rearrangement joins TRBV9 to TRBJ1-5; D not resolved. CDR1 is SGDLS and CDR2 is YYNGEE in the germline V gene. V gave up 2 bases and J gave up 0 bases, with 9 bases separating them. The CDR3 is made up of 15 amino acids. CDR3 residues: CASSVVYGSNQPQHF. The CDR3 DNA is TGTGCCAGCAGCGTGGTGTACGGTAGCAATCAGCCCCAGCATTTT.

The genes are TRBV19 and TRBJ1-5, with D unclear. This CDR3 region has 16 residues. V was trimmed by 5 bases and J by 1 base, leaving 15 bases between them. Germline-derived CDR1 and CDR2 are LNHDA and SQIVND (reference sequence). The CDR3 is CASSLRRERSNQPQHF. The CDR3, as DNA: TGTGCCAGTAGTCTCCGTAGGGAGAGAAGCAATCAGCCCCAGCATTTT.

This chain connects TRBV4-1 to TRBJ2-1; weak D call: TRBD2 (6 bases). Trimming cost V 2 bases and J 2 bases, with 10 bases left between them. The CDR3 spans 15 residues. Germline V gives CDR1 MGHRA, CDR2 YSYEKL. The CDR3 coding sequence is TGCGCCAGCAGCCAACTCCGACTAGCCTACAATGAGCAGTTCTTC. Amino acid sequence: CASSQLRLAYNEQFF.

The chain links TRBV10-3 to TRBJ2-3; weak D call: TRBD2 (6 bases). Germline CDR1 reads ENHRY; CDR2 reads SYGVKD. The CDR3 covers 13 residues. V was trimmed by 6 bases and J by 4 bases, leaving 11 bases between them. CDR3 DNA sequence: TGTGCCATCAGGGGGGGAGAACCAGATACGCAGTATTTT. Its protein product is CAIRGGEPDTQYF.

DNA for the CDR3: TGCGCCAGCAGCCCAGGACTAGCCCAAGAGACCCAGTACTTC. It is translated as CASSPGLAQETQYF. The chain recombines TRBV5-1 with TRBJ2-5, with 8 bases lining up with TRBD2. The CDR3 is 14 amino acids. Germline CDR1 reads SGHRS; CDR2 reads YFSETQ. Trimming cost V 4 bases and J 1 base; bases outside gene matches: 3.

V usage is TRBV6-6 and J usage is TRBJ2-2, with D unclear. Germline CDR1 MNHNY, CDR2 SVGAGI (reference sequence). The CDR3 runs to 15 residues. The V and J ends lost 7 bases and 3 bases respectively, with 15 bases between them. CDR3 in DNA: TGTGCCAGCATCATCTCCGGCCGGGACACCGGGGAGCTGTTTTTT. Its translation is CASIISGRDTGELFF.

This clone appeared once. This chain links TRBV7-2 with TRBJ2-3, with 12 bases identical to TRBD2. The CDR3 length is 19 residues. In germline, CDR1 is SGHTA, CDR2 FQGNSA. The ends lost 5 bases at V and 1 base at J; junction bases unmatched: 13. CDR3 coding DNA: TGTGCCAGCAGCCCAATCGCGCTCGGACTAGCGGGGCGCACAGATACGCAGTATTTT. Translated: CASSPIALGLAGRTDTQYF.

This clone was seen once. In DNA form, the CDR3 reads TGTGCCAGCAGCTTAGCGCGGGACAGGGTCGAACGAACGGACCAAGAGACCCAGTACTTC. Its protein is CASSLARDRVERTDQETQYF. This sequence joins TRBV7-6 and TRBJ2-5; 9 nucleotides line up with TRBD1. The germline gives CDR1 SGHVS, CDR2 FNYEAQ. This CDR3 is built from 20 residues. V shed 0 bases, J shed 0 bases, and the junction held 14 bases outside the gene matches.